The 23 T cell receptor beta chains in this list originate from one sample, sequenced in a study of T-cell reconstitution after alpha-beta-depleted transplantation in children. During its preparation, the TCRbeta library received unique molecular identifiers. TCRdb re-called the PCR reads with MiXCR, one entry per CDR3 protein. The sample lists some 600,000 distinct CDR3 sequences, roughly 17% occurring once. Source: PBMCs from the stem cell graft donor, taken from the stem cell graft. These receptors were collected from a human donor who donated a stem cell graft to a child with acute myeloid leukemia.

This clonotype was recorded many times. This sequence joins TRBV12-3 or TRBV12-4 and TRBJ2-7; D is undetermined. CDR3 length: 12 amino acids. The germline V and J ends were trimmed by 9 bases and 7 bases, with 16 bases remaining between them. CDR3 sequence reads: CASSTSTREQYF. The CDR3 coding sequence is TGTGCCAGTTCGACCAGTACGAGGGAGCAGTACTTC.

J is TRBJ2-3 and V is TRBV10-2; D might be TRBD1 (5 bases). The ends were cut back, 4 bases at V and 6 bases at J, with 11 bases in the middle. The CDR3 contains 13 residues. Germline values: CDR1 WSHSY, CDR2 SAAADI. The CDR3 loop reads CASSVKGLDTQYF. CDR3 bases: TGCGCCAGCAGTGTAAAGGGGTTGGATACGCAGTATTTT.

This clonotype was detected a few times. This rearrangement joins TRBV15 to TRBJ1-4; D ambiguous. This CDR3 contains 16 residues. V lost 0 bases and J 0 bases, leaving 8 bases between the germline ends. CDR1 and CDR2 from the germline V gene are LNHNV and YYDKDF (reference sequence). The CDR3, as DNA: TGTGCCACCAGCAGAGATCGGGCAGCAACTAATGAAAAACTGTTTTTT. Translating it yields CATSRDRAATNEKLFF.

The rearrangement joins TRBV9 to TRBJ1-2; weak D call: TRBD1 (5 bases). V was cut by 0 bases and J by 8 bases, with 26 bases left in between. The CDR3 is made up of 18 amino acids. Per germline, CDR1 SGDLS and CDR2 YYNGEE. Here the CDR3 reads CASSVEGDPGRYHEGYTF. For the CDR3, the DNA is TGTGCCAGCAGCGTAGAAGGGGATCCAGGGCGCTATCATGAAGGCTACACCTTC.

The rearrangement joins TRBV2 to TRBJ2-2, with 10 bases that match TRBD2. V was clipped by 1 base and J by 6 bases; unmatched bases: 5. Per germline, CDR1 SNHLY and CDR2 FYNNEI. This CDR3 spans 16 amino acids. The CDR3 coding sequence is TGTGCCAGCAGTGAAGGTGCTAGCGGGGGACCCGGGGAGCTGTTTTTT. It codes for CASSEGASGGPGELFF.

The chain is built from TRBV12-3 or TRBV12-4 and TRBJ1-2; weak D call: TRBD1 (6 bases). V lost 3 bases, J lost 7 bases, and 18 bases lay in between. CDR3 length: 15 amino acids. The CDR3 here is CASSLDGTPLFGYTF. The CDR3 region has the DNA TGTGCCAGCAGTTTGGATGGGACACCGCTCTTTGGCTACACCTTC.

The rearrangement joins TRBV4-1 to TRBJ1-2; tentatively, D is TRBD1 (5 bases). Germline V CDR1 and CDR2: MGHRA, YSYEKL. The CDR3 extends over 15 amino acids. Trimming stripped 0 bases from V and 4 bases from J, with 12 bases between. CDR3 bases: TGCGCCAGCAGCCAAGAGGCGGGACTGAGCTATGGCTACACCTTC. Translation: CASSQEAGLSYGYTF.

This clonotype was seen repeatedly, ten times or more. The chain links TRBV20-1 to TRBJ2-5; 7 bases align to TRBD2. Germline-derived CDR1 and CDR2 are DFQATT and SNEGSKA (reference sequence). The V and J ends lost 3 bases and 5 bases, in that order; junction bases with no gene match: 12. This CDR3 is 15 amino acids long. The CDR3 DNA sequence: TGCAGTGCTAGTAACCCGGGGGGTAATCAGGAGACCCAGTACTTC. This gives the protein CSASNPGGNQETQYF.

There are a few counts of this clonotype. V and J are TRBV11-2 and TRBJ1-2; D is unclear. Trimming left V 0 bases short and J 8 bases short, with 16 bases between. This CDR3 comprises 15 residues. The V gene's germline CDR1 is SGHAT and CDR2 FQNNGV. CDR3 residues: CASSLDLSRDGGYTF. DNA of the CDR3: TGTGCCAGCAGCTTAGATCTATCCCGGGATGGGGGCTACACCTTC.

The gene calls are TRBV25-1 and TRBJ2-2; D is unresolved. The V gene's germline CDR1 is MGHDK and CDR2 SYGVNS. This CDR3 region has 12 residues. V lost 3 bases and J lost 7, with 6 bases in between. CDR3 sequence (DNA): TGTGCCAGCAGTGACTCAGGCGGGGAGCTGTTTTTT. This gives the protein CASSDSGGELFF. Filled out from reference TRBV25-1 and TRBJ2-2, the complete variable domain reads EADIYQTPRYLVIGTGKKITLECSQTMGHDKMYWYQQDPGMELHLIHYSYGVNSTEKGDLSSESTVSRIRTEHFPLTLESARPSHTSQYLCASSDSGGELFFGEGSRLTVL.

In its sample, this clonotype was seen a few times. The J gene is TRBJ2-7, the V gene TRBV12-3 or TRBV12-4, with 8 bases fitting TRBD2. The V and J ends lost 8 bases and 2 bases, in that order; junction bases with no gene match: 8. CDR3 length: 14 amino acids. The CDR3 region is CASRVAGRTYEQYF. In DNA form, the CDR3 reads TGTGCCAGCCGAGTAGCGGGGCGAACCTACGAGCAGTACTTC.

This clonotype was recorded a few times. The chain is built from TRBV11-2 and TRBJ1-3; a possible D gene is TRBD1 (6 bases). CDR1 and CDR2 from the germline V gene are SGHAT and FQNNGV. V dropped 5 bases and J dropped 4 bases, with 21 bases sitting between them. The CDR3 is made up of 17 amino acids. The CDR3 DNA follows: TGTGCCAGCAGCCTCATTAGAGGGGGGCTAGCAGGAAACACCATATATTTT. Protein sequence: CASSLIRGGLAGNTIYF.

In its sample, this clonotype was seen many times. This rearrangement joins TRBV5-1 to TRBJ2-1, with 7 bases that match TRBD1. The V segment lost 4 bases and the J segment 1 base; nucleotides outside the gene matches: 11. CDR3 size: 17 residues. The V gene's germline CDR1 is SGHRS and CDR2 YFSETQ. CDR3: CASSPYRQGRSYNEQFF. The CDR3 nucleotides read TGCGCCAGCAGCCCCTACCGACAGGGCAGGTCCTACAATGAGCAGTTCTTC.

This clonotype showed up many times. CDR3: CASSLDTREQFF. CDR3 DNA: TGTGCCAGCAGCTTAGATACACGTGAGCAGTTCTTC. This sequence joins TRBV7-2 and TRBJ2-1; D not resolved. CDR3 length equals 12 residues. Germline V CDR1 and CDR2: SGHTA, FQGNSA. The ends were cut back, 1 base at V and 9 bases at J, with 7 bases in the middle.

Ten or more counts support this clonotype. The V gene is TRBV6-4, the J gene TRBJ2-1; 8 nucleotides agree with TRBD1. CDR1 MRHNA and CDR2 SNTAGT come from the germline V gene. CDR3 length: 15 amino acids. The J segment lost 8 bases and the V segment lost 0 bases, leaving 6 bases of the junction unmatched. CDR3 coding DNA: TGTGCCAGCAGTGACTCGACAGGGGAAGGGGATGAGCAGTTCTTC. Translation gives CASSDSTGEGDEQFF.

This clonotype was detected many times. This rearrangement joins TRBV6-5 to TRBJ1-6; tentatively, D is TRBD1 (5 bases). The germline V gene encodes CDR1 MNHEY and CDR2 SVGAGI. Trimming removed 10 bases at V and 6 bases at J, with 16 bases between. This CDR3 is 14 amino acids long. CDR3 sequence reads: CATLSPGLNSPLHF. In nucleotides, the CDR3 is TGTGCCACTCTATCCCCGGGACTTAATTCACCCCTCCACTTT.

This clonotype came up a few times. V gene TRBV12-3 or TRBV12-4 combines with J gene TRBJ2-3; TRBD1 might be the D (6 bases). V lost 6 bases to trimming and J lost 4 bases, with 17 bases between them. The CDR3 is made up of 15 amino acids. The chain's CDR3 is CASRRQVGAADTQYF. For the CDR3, the DNA is TGTGCCAGCAGGAGACAGGTCGGAGCAGCAGATACGCAGTATTTT.

This clonotype was detected ten times or more. In DNA form, the CDR3 reads TGTGCCAGCAGCTTGTGGACAGGGGGTGGTGGAGGCAATCAGCCCCAGCATTTT. Its translation: CASSLWTGGGGGNQPQHF. V is TRBV5-5 and J is TRBJ1-5, with 10 positions matching TRBD1. CDR1 and CDR2 (germline): SGHKS, YYEKEE (reference sequence). Trimming cost V 1 base and J 2 bases; bases outside gene matches: 9. The CDR3 runs to 18 residues.

The chain is built from TRBV29-1 and TRBJ2-7; 7 positions agree with TRBD1. CDR1 SQVTM and CDR2 ANQGSEA come from the germline V gene. Trimming removed 4 bases from V and 6 bases from J; junction bases left unmatched: 3. The CDR3 spans 11 residues. CDR3 residues: CSVGSGGEQYV. The CDR3 coding sequence is TGCAGCGTTGGATCAGGGGGCGAGCAGTACGTC.

The gene calls are TRBV29-1 and TRBJ2-3; no clear D gene. Between the trimmed V and J ends, which lost 4 bases and 7 bases, there was a span of 12 bases. Per germline, CDR1 SQVTM and CDR2 ANQGSEA. This CDR3 comprises 12 residues. The CDR3 is CSVVSSQNTQYF. In DNA form, the CDR3 reads TGCAGCGTTGTATCTTCACAGAATACGCAGTATTTT.

The CDR3 DNA follows: TGTGCCAGCAGCCCTATGGAGGGGAAGAGGGCCTACGAGCAGTACGTC. Translating gives CASSPMEGKRAYEQYV. J is TRBJ2-7 and V is TRBV7-2; tentative D call: TRBD2 (6 bases). V was clipped by 5 bases and J by 2 bases, with 19 bases between them. Germline values: CDR1 SGHTA, CDR2 FQGNSA. The CDR3 runs to 16 residues.

Many counts were recorded for this clonotype. J is TRBJ2-7 and V is TRBV20-1; weak D call: TRBD2 (5 bases). This CDR3 contains 13 residues. The ends were cut back, 6 bases at V and 5 bases at J, with 17 bases in the middle. CDR1 is DFQATT and CDR2 is SNEGSKA in the germline V gene (reference sequence). The CDR3 DNA sequence: TGCAGTGCCCGCCGGGCGGGCGCCAACGAGCAGTACTTC. Residues: CSARRAGANEQYF.

Worth noting for this clonotype: A much larger clonotype is one base distant, so this may be a read error. CDR3 nucleotide sequence: TGCAGTGCTAGAGACAGGGAATTCCACTACAATGAGCAGTTCTTC. Its translation is CSARDREFHYNEQFF. The rearrangement joins TRBV20-1 to TRBJ2-1; D might be TRBD1 (5 bases). Trimming shortened V by 0 bases and J by 3 bases, and 12 bases separated the two germline ends. The CDR3 covers 15 residues. Germline V gene sequence: CDR1 DFQATT, CDR2 SNEGSKA (reference sequence).